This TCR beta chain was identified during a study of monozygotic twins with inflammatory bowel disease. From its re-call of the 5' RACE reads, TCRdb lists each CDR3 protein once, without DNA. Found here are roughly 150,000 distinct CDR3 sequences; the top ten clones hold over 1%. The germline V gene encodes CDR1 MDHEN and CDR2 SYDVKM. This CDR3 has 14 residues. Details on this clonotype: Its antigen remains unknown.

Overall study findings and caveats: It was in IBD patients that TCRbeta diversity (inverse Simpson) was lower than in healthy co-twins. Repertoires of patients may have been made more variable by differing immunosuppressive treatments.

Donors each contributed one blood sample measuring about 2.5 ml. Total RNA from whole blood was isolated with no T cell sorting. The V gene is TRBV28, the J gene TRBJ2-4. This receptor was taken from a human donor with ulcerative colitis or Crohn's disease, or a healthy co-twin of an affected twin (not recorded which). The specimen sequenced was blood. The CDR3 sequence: CASSSVVAKNMQYF.